This T cell receptor (beta chain) was sequenced during a study of shared clonotypes between healthy human individuals. Sequenced by immunoSEQ multiplex PCR; TCRdb stores in-frame clones only, minus some. The sample consists of about 1.5 million clones, around 98% of them appearing once. Donors, without exception, were Caucasian adults residing in Nashville, Tennessee. The V gene lost 2 bases and the J gene lost 5 bases, with 9 bases spanning the gap. Germline CDR1 and CDR2: SGHTA and FQGNSA. The CDR3 runs 14 residues. The sequence was collected from a man aged 25-45 years in good health. The rearrangement uses TRBV7-2 and TRBJ2-2, with D unclear. The specimen sequenced was naive CD4+ T cells sorted from blood. The subset: CD45RA+ positively selected. The CDR3 loop is CASSLLGDTGELFF. The CDR3 coding sequence is TGTGCCAGCAGCTTATTGGGCGATACCGGGGAGCTGTTTTTT.